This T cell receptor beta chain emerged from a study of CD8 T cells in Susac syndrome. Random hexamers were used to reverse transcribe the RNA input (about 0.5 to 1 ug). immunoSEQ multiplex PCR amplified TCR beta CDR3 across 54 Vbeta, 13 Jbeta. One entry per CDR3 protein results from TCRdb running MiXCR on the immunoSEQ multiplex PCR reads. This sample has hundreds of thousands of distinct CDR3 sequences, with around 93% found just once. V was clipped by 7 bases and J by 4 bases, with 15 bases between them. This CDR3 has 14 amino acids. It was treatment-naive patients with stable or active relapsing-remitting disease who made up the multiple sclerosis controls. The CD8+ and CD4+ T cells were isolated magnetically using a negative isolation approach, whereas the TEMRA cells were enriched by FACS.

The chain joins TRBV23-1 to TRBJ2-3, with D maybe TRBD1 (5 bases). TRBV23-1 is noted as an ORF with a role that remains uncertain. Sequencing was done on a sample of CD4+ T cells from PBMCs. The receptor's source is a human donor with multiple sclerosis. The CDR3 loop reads CASIAAKGPDTQYF. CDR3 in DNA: TGCGCCAGCATCGCCGCAAAGGGGCCAGATACGCAGTATTTT.